The source of this T cell receptor beta chain is a study of blood T cell repertoires in COVID-19. Generated by immunoSEQ multiplex PCR, the TCRdb table keeps only in-frame clones and is missing some. Altogether hundreds of thousands of clones are present, 75% to 90% being singletons, with the ten largest covering around 0.85%. Participant age was about 18 to 95 years, and participants resided in about two dozen US areas. Exposed enrollees encountered a COVID-19 case at some point within 2 weeks before study entry. The germline V gene encodes CDR1 SGHRS and CDR2 YFSETQ. Trimming pared 0 bases from V and 5 bases from J, leaving 11 bases between. The CDR3 covers 15 residues.

The clonotype originates from a man aged 50 to 59 who had been exposed to COVID-19. The rearrangement links TRBV5-1 to TRBJ2-2; maybe TRBD1 (6 bases). The sequenced material came from PBMCs or T cells enriched from blood (not recorded which). CDR3 amino acids: CASSLGYQGTGELFF. The DNA for the CDR3 is TGCGCCAGCAGCTTGGGGTATCAGGGGACCGGGGAGCTGTTTTTT. Complete variable domain (other parts from reference TRBV5-1 and TRBJ2-2): KAGVTQTPRYLIKTRGQQVTLSCSPISGHRSVSWYQQTPGQGLQFLFEYFSETQRNKGNFPGRFSGRQFSNSRSEMNVSTLELGDSALYLCASSLGYQGTGELFFGEGSRLTVL.